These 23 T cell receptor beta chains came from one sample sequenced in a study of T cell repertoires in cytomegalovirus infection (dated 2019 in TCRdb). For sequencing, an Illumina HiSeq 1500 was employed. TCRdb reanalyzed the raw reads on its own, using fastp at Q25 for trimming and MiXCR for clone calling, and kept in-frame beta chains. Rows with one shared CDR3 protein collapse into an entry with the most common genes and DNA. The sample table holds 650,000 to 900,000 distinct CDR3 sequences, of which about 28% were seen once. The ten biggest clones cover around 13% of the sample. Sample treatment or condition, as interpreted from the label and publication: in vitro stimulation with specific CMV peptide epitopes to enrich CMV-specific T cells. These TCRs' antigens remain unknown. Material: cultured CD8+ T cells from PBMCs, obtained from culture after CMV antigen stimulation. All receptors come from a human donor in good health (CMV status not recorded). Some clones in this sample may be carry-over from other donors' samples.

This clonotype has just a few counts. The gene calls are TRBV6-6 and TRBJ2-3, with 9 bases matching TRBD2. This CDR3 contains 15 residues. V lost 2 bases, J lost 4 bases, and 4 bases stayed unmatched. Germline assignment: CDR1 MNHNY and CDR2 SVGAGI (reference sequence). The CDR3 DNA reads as TGTGCCAGCAGTTACATAGCGGGGGCGGCAGATACGCAGTATTTT. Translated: CASSYIAGAADTQYF.

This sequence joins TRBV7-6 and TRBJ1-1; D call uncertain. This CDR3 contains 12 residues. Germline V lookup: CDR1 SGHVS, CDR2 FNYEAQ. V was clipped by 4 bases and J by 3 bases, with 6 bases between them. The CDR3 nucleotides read TGTGCCAGCAGCTCTGCCTACACTGAAGCTTTCTTT. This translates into CASSSAYTEAFF.

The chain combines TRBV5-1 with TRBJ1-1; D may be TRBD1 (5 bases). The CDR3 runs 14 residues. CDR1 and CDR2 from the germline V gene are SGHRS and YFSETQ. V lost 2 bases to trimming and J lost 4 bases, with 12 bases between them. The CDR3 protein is CASSFRGDPTEAFF. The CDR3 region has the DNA TGCGCCAGCAGCTTTCGTGGGGACCCCACTGAAGCTTTCTTT.

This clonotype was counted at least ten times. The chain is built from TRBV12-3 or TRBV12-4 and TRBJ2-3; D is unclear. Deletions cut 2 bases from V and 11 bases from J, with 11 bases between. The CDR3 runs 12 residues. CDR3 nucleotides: TGTGCCAGCAGTTTAACGGCATCGGAGCAGTATTTT. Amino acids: CASSLTASEQYF.

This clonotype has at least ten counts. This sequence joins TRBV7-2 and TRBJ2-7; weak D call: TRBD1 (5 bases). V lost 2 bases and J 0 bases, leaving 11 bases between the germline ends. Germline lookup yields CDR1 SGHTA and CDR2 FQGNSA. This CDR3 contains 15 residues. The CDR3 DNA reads TGTGCCAGCAGCTTATTGCGTCAGGGCTCCTACGAGCAGTACTTC. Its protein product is CASSLLRQGSYEQYF.

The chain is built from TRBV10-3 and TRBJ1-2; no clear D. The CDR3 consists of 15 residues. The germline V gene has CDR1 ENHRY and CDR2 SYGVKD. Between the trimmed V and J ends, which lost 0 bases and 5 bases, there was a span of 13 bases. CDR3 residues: CAISESLSLGYGYTF. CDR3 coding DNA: TGTGCCATCAGTGAGTCGCTCAGCTTGGGATATGGCTACACCTTC.

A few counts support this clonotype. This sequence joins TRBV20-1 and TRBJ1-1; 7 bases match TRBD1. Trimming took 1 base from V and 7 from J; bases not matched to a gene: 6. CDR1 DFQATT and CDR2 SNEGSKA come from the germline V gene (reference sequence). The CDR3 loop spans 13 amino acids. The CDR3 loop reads CSARGQGGYEAFF. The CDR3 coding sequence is TGCAGTGCTAGAGGCCAGGGGGGCTATGAAGCTTTCTTT.

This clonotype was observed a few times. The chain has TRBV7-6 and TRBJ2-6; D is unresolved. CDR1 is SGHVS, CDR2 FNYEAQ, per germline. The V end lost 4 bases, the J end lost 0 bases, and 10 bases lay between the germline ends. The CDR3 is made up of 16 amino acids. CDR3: CASSSLFSSGANVLTF. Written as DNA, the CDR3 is TGTGCCAGCAGCTCACTTTTTTCCTCTGGGGCCAACGTCCTGACTTTC.

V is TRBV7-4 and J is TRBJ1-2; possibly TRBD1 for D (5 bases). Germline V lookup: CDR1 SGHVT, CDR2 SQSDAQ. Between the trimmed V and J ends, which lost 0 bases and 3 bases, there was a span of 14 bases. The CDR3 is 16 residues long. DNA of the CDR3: TGTGCCAGCAGCTTAGCGTCTAGGGGCGGTTACTATGGCTACACCTTC. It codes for CASSLASRGGYYGYTF.

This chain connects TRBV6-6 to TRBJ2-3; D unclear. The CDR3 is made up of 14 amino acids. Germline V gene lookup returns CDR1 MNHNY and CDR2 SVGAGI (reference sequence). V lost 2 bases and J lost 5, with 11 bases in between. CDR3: CASSYQVTGDTQYF. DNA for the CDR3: TGTGCCAGCAGTTACCAAGTCACTGGAGATACGCAGTATTTT.

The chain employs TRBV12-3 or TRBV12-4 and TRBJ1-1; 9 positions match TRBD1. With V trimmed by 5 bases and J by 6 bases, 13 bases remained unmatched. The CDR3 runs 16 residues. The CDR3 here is CASSPSPGQGLPEAFF. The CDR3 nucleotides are TGTGCCAGCAGTCCTTCACCGGGACAGGGTTTGCCTGAAGCTTTCTTT.

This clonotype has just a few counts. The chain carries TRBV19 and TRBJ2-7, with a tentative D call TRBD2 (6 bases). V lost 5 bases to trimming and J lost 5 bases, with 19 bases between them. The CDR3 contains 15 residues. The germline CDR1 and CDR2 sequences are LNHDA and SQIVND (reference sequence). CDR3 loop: CASSPEGSPGDEQYF. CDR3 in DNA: TGTGCCAGTAGTCCCGAAGGGTCTCCGGGAGACGAGCAGTACTTC.

CDR3 coding DNA: TGCAGCGTTGAACACAGCTTATCCTACGAGCAGTACTTC. As protein: CSVEHSLSYEQYF. The chain links TRBV29-1 to TRBJ2-7, with D uncertain. V gave up 2 bases and J gave up 1 base, with 9 bases separating them. Germline-derived CDR1 and CDR2 are SQVTM and ANQGSEA. This CDR3 is 13 amino acids long.

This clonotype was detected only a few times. For the CDR3, the DNA is TGTGCCAGCAGCTCATACGGAGGTTCTGGGGCCAACGTCCTGACTTTC. This sequence encodes CASSSYGGSGANVLTF. The rearrangement uses TRBV11-3 and TRBJ2-6; perhaps TRBD2 as D (5 bases). V gave up 4 bases and J gave up 1 base, with 11 bases separating them. Germline V gene lookup returns CDR1 SGHNT and CDR2 YENEEA. CDR3 size: 16 residues. The entire variable domain, with the rest obtained from reference TRBV11-3 and TRBJ2-6, is as follows: EAGVVQSPRYKIIEKKQPVAFWCNPISGHNTLYWYLQNLGQGPELLIRYENEEAVDDSQLPKDRFSAERLKGVDSTLKIQPAELGDSAVYLCASSSYGGSGANVLTFGAGSRLTVL.

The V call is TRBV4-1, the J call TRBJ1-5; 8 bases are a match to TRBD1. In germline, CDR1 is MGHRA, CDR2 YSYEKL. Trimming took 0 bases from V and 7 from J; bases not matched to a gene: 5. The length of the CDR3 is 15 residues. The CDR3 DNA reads TGCGCCAGCAGCCAAGATGGGACAGGTATCCAGCCCCAGCATTTT. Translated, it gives CASSQDGTGIQPQHF.

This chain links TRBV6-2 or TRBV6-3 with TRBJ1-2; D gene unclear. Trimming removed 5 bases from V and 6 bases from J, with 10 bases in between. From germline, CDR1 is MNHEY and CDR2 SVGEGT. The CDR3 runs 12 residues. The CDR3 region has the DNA TGTGCCAGCAGTGGATACCACGATGGCTACACCTTC. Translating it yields CASSGYHDGYTF.

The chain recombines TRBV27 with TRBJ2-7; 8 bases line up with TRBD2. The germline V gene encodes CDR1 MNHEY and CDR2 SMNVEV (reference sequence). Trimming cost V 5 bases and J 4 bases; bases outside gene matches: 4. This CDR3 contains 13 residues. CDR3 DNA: TGTGCCAGCAGTCCCGGGAGGGAATACGAGCAGTACGTC. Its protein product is CASSPGREYEQYV.

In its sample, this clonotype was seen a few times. DNA for the CDR3: TGCGCCAGCAGCCAAGATCCGACTTGGAACGGGGAGCTGTTTTTT. It translates to CASSQDPTWNGELFF. The gene calls are TRBV4-3 and TRBJ2-2; D remains ambiguous. V shed 0 bases and J shed 7 bases, with 12 bases lying between them. Per germline, CDR1 LGHNA and CDR2 YSLEER. The length of the CDR3 is 15 residues.

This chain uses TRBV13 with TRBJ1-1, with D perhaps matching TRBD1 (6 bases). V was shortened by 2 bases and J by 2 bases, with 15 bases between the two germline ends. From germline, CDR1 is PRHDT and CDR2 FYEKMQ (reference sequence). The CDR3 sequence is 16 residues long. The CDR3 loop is CASSLRGAGPNTEAFF. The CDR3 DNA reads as TGTGCCAGCAGCTTACGGGGGGCGGGGCCTAACACTGAAGCTTTCTTT.

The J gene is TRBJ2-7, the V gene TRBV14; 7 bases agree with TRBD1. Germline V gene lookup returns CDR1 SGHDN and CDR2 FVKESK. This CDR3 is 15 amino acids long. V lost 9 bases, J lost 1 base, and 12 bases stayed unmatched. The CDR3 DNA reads TGTGCCAGAGGTATTCCGGGACAGAGTTCCTACGAGCAGTACGTC. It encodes CARGIPGQSSYEQYV.

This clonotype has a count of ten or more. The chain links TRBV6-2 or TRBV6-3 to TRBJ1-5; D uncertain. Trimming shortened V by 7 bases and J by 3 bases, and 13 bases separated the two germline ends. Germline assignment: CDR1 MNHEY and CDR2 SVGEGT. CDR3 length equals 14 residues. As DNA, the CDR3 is TGTGCCAGCACCCTTTCCAGCTTCAATCAGCCCCAGCATTTT. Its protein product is CASTLSSFNQPQHF.

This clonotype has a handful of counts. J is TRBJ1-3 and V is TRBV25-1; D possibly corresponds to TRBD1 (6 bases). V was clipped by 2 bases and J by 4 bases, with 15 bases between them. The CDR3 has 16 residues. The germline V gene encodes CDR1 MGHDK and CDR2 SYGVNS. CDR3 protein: CASSEPDRTIGNTIYF. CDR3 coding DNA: TGTGCCAGCAGTGAACCCGACAGGACCATAGGAAACACCATATATTTT.

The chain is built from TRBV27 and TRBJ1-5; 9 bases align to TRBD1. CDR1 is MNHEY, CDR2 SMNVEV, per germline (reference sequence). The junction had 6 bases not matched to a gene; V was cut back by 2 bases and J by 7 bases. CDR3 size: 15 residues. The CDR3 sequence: CASSLRDRANQPQHF. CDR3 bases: TGTGCCAGCAGTTTAAGGGACAGGGCTAACCAGCCCCAGCATTTT.